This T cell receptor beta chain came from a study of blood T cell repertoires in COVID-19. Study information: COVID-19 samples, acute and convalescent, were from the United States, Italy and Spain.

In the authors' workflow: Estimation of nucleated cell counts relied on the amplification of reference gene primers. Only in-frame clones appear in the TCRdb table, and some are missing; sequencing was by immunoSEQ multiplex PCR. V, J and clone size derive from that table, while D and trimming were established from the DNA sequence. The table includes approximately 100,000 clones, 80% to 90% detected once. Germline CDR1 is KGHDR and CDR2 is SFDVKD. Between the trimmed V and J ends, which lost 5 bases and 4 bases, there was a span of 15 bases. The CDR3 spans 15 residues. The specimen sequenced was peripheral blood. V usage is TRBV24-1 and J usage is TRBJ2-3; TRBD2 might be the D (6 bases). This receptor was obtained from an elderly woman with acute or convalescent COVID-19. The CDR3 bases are TGTGCCACCAGTGCTGGGGGGAACGGACCAGATACGCAGTATTTT. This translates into CATSAGGNGPDTQYF.